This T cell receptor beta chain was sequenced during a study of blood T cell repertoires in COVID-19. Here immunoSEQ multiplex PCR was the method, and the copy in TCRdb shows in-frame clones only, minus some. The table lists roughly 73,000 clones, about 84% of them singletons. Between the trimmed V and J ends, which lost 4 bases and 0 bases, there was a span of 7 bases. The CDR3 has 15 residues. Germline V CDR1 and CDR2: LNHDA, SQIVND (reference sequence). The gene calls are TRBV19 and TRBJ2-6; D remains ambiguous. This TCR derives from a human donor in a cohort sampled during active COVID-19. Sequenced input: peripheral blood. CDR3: CASSTRHSGANVLTF. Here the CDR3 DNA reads TGTGCCAGTAGTACTAGGCACTCTGGGGCCAACGTCCTGACTTTC.